This T cell receptor (beta chain) was sequenced during a study of cytomegalovirus exposure and HLA in healthy donors. A multiplex PCR was run with 60 Vbeta primers and 13 Jbeta primers. Clones were sequenced by immunoSEQ multiplex PCR, and TCRdb holds only the in-frame ones, with some missing. The data show about 140,000 clones, nearly 90% seen once. This CDR3 is built from 16 residues. Germline CDR1 and CDR2: LGHNA and YNFKEQ. V lost 4 bases to trimming and J lost 7 bases; unmatched junction nucleotides: 15. As concerns this clone: As yet, its antigen is unknown.

Study-level findings and limits: Later work showed greater clonal expansion in HLA-associated TCR beta chains than in equally common others. Rare sequences made up most TCRs, while some public TCRs were found in many donors.

The sequencing sample was made of PBMCs. The origin of this receptor is a woman aged 40 to 50 in good health and CMV-seronegative. This sequence joins TRBV4-2 and TRBJ1-2, with 7 bases identical to TRBD1. As DNA, the CDR3 is TGTGCCAGCAGCCCTTCCGACCTACCAGGGGGAATTGGCTACACCTTC. Translation: CASSPSDLPGGIGYTF.